Listed below are T cell receptor beta chains from one sample, sequenced in a study of blood T cells in healthy people across ages. TCRdb reprocessed the 5' RACE reads with MiXCR, giving one entry per CDR3 protein. Among more than 600,000 distinct CDR3 sequences listed, about 25% were seen once. The data also belong to a second study, concerning T cells of mothers and their children.

Sequencing input: blood. Source of these receptors: a boy younger than 18 in good health. Both conserved end residues are part of each CDR3. Fields, in order: clone size, V gene, J gene, CDR3 protein. Size is omitted from some rows. Given values are once, few, many or a class for expanded clones.

few	TRBV12-3/TRBV12-4	TRBJ2-5	CASSLTSGSEETQYF
few	TRBV5-1	TRBJ1-2	CASSPTSDNYGYTF
-	TRBV4-1	-	CASSHGTGGVYEQYF
-	TRBV12-3/TRBV12-4	TRBJ2-3	CASSLVSVGADTQYF
few	TRBV29-1	TRBJ2-1	CSGQAGSSVNEQFF
-	TRBV4-3	TRBJ1-4	CASSQVYPVEKLFF
-	TRBV6-5	-	CASKQAGETQYF
-	TRBV12-3/TRBV12-4	TRBJ1-4	CASSPQGGYEKLFF
few	TRBV29-1	TRBJ2-4	CSVQDRGDSKNIQYF
-	TRBV5-1	-	CASSLEGTSGYNEQFF
-	TRBV3-1	-	CASGRNGADEQFF
few	TRBV2	TRBJ2-3	CASSEAPGDKYSTDTQYF
-	TRBV10-3	TRBJ2-7	CAISPRDAAYEQYF
-	TRBV9	TRBJ2-3	CASSVGGGGAGDTQYF
few	TRBV6-6	TRBJ2-1	CASSPLASGSYNEQFF
once	TRBV12-3/TRBV12-4	TRBJ1-1	CAGEDSMNTEAFF
-	TRBV2	TRBJ1-1	CASSDTGEPLKSRIMNTEAFF
-	TRBV28	TRBJ1-4	CASSFWEGDSEKLFF
few	TRBV6-5	TRBJ2-4	CASSYTGLAEPKNIQYF
few	TRBV4-3	TRBJ2-7	CASSQEWQGEYEQYF
-	TRBV6-2/TRBV6-3	TRBJ2-1	CASSYSQGPTDNEQFF
-	TRBV7-3	TRBJ2-1	CASSRSPDRGNEQFF
few	TRBV5-1	TRBJ2-1	CASSLTGLAAYNEQFF
-	TRBV15	TRBJ2-4	CATSRDASSLAKNIQYF
-	TRBV7-9	TRBJ2-3	CASSSKTSLSDTQYF
few	TRBV29-1	TRBJ2-1	CSVGTRDDEQFF
-	TRBV4-3	TRBJ1-1	CASSQDTGMMNTEAFF
-	TRBV4-2	TRBJ2-1	CASSQALGTYNEQFF
-	TRBV5-8	TRBJ1-1	CASQPTSYRTEAFF
once	TRBV28	TRBJ2-1	CASSSPGQMYNEQFF
-	TRBV7-3	TRBJ2-3	CASSAGLAHTDTQYF
once	TRBV21-1	TRBJ2-5	CASRERVQQETQYF
few	TRBV12-3/TRBV12-4	TRBJ1-2	CASSIQGPYGYTF
few	TRBV4-3	TRBJ2-5	CASSQEAASVGETQYF